These 3 T cell receptor beta chains were sequenced from one sample in a study of cytomegalovirus exposure and HLA in healthy donors. The study ran its PCR with 60 Vbeta and 13 Jbeta primers. The protocol was immunoSEQ multiplex PCR, while the TCRdb copy is restricted to in-frame clones and leaves out a portion. The sample lists roughly 130,000 clones; more than 70% were seen once. The sample consisted of PBMCs. Receptors were obtained from a human donor in good health.

V usage is TRBV10-3 and J usage is TRBJ2-3; 8 nucleotides match TRBD1. CDR1 and CDR2 (germline): ENHRY, SYGVKD. This CDR3 region has 14 residues. Trimming at V came to 8 bases and at J to 5 bases, leaving 9 bases not matched to a gene. The CDR3 loop is CAIHPGGGIDTQYF. The CDR3 nucleotides are TGTGCCATCCACCCAGGGGGCGGGATAGATACGCAGTATTTT.

The chain carries TRBV5-1 and TRBJ2-7; D is unresolved. The V and J ends lost 1 base and 5 bases respectively, with 16 bases between them. CDR1 is SGHRS and CDR2 is YFSETQ in the germline V gene. The CDR3 totals 15 residues. Here the CDR3 DNA reads TGCGCCAGCAGCTTGACGCAGCGCCCAGTCCACGAGCAGTACTTC. Translation: CASSLTQRPVHEQYF. The whole variable domain, filled in from reference TRBV5-1 and TRBJ2-7, reads KAGVTQTPRYLIKTRGQQVTLSCSPISGHRSVSWYQQTPGQGLQFLFEYFSETQRNKGNFPGRFSGRQFSNSRSEMNVSTLELGDSALYLCASSLTQRPVHEQYFGPGTRLTVT.

The chain links TRBV6-6 to TRBJ1-2; 8 bases map to TRBD1. CDR1 MNHNY and CDR2 SVGAGI come from the germline V gene (reference sequence). The junction had 6 bases not matched to a gene; V was cut back by 5 bases and J by 4 bases. The CDR3 totals 14 residues. CDR3 nucleotides: TGTGCCAGCAGTCCGAGGACAGGGTTCTATGGCTACACCTTC. Amino acids: CASSPRTGFYGYTF.